This TCR beta chain stems from a study of naive and memory T cell subsets. The sample holds a few counts of this clonotype. Its target is unknown. Findings and limits, study-wide: Naive repertoires, especially CD8, held a few larger clonotypes, possibly memory cells re-expressing CD45RA. RNA-based TCR counts may shift with T cell activation and differentiation.

Two oligonucleotides, mixed equimolar, formed the beta constant-region primer covering TRBC1 and TRBC2. Ligated cDNA was amplified by four rounds of PCR with nested alpha and beta constant-region primers and SP2. Each CDR3 protein is one row after TCRdb ran MiXCR on the UMI-ligation and nested PCR reads. The sample yields around 140,000 distinct CDR3 sequences, approximately 21% seen once. This CDR3 is 12 amino acids long. Trimming at V came to 0 bases and at J to 8 bases, leaving 1 base not matched to a gene. Germline-derived CDR1 and CDR2 are DFQATT and SNEGSKA (reference sequence). The sample comprised naive CD8+ T cells from blood. The chain couples TRBV20-1 to TRBJ2-1, with 7 bases identical to TRBD1. The receptor was derived from a human donor in good health. The CDR3 DNA follows: TGCAGTGCTAGAGATCAGGGGGATGAGCAGTTCTTC. Translating gives CSARDQGDEQFF.